This T cell receptor beta chain was captured by sequencing in a study of PD-L1 blockade in urothelial cancer. The wider study: Each participant's history included 0 to 3 prior chemotherapy regimens.

Time point indicated: pretreatment peripheral blood. V trimming: 6 bases; J trimming: 8 bases; junction bases outside the gene matches: 7. The CDR3 consists of 14 residues. Germline CDR1 reads MNHEY; CDR2 reads SVGAGI. Repertoires were generated with immunoSEQ multiplex PCR, while TCRdb's copy carries only in-frame clones and drops some. The sample carries 90,000 or so clones, around 87% recorded once. The material sequenced was PBMCs, taken around atezolizumab (anti-PD-L1) treatment. This TCR was recovered from a man aged 60-69 years with urothelial cancer. The V gene is TRBV6-5, the J gene TRBJ1-2, with 12 bases identical to TRBD1. CDR3 sequence (DNA): TGTGCCAGCAGCCGGGACAGGGGGCTGGAAGGCTACACCTTC. This sequence encodes CASSRDRGLEGYTF.